These T cell receptor beta chains were read from a single sample in a study of blood T cell repertoires in COVID-19. TCRdb's copy holds only in-frame clones and misses some; the assay was immunoSEQ multiplex PCR. The data show 95,000 to 100,000 clones, with less than 85% seen just once and about 1.8% held by the top ten. The specimen sequenced was peripheral blood. These receptors all stem from a woman in her 70s with active or convalescent COVID-19. CDR3s include the opening cysteine and the closing phenylalanine or tryptophan. The order of the fields is clone size, J gene, V gene, CDR3 protein. The size field is filled for only some rows; it gives once, few, many or a size class.

.	TRBJ2-3	TRBV4-3	CASSQVARDTQYF
.	TRBJ2-5	TRBV7-2	CASSFGLAGRGETQYF
once	TRBJ1-4	TRBV12-3/TRBV12-4	CASSLNQNEKLFF
.	TRBJ2-1	TRBV5-1	CASSLAGFENEQFF
.	TRBJ1-4	TRBV21-1	CARTGGTGGWEKLFF
.	TRBJ1-5	TRBV19	CASSIEEGRSQPQHF
once	TRBJ2-3	TRBV5-1	CASSLSLAYTDTQYF
.	TRBJ2-7	TRBV28	CASLDRGRTYEQYF
.	TRBJ2-1	TRBV3-1/TRBV3-2	CASSPVTSDEQFF
few	TRBJ1-2	TRBV19	CASSITGYGYTF
.	TRBJ2-7	TRBV7-9	CASSLMMRDRGEQYF
.	TRBJ1-2	TRBV2	CASSVQGENGYTF
few	TRBJ1-4	TRBV3-1/TRBV3-2	CASSQARTVATNEKLFF
once	TRBJ1-2	TRBV5-1	CASRGGTDYGYTF
.	TRBJ2-7	TRBV18	CASSPAGGIYEQYF
.	TRBJ2-6	TRBV14	CASSPLKGANVLTF
.	TRBJ2-2	TRBV4-2	CASSQNFGQGELFF
.	TRBJ1-5	TRBV5-1	CASSPGSGDQPQHF
once	TRBJ1-1	TRBV25-1	CASSVSEGDTEAFF
.	TRBJ2-3	TRBV24-1	CATRAGARDTQYF
.	TRBJ1-1	TRBV19	CASSIPQGQNTEAFF
.	TRBJ2-7	TRBV28	CASRPTSGNYEQYF
.	TRBJ2-3	TRBV4-1	CASSQQGSGSTDTQYF
.	TRBJ2-1	TRBV28	CASTLRTSPNPFF
.	TRBJ2-1	TRBV15	CATSRDSSSYNEQFF
.	TRBJ2-5	TRBV30	CAWDGAQETQYF
.	TRBJ1-3	TRBV6-1	CASSEANAVSGNTIYF
.	TRBJ2-7	TRBV9	CASSVEGGRVYEQYF
.	TRBJ1-1	TRBV3-1/TRBV3-2	CASRSTGTQNTEAFF
.	TRBJ2-1	TRBV24-1	CATSESSLLNEQFF
.	TRBJ2-7	TRBV11-2	CASSSGQGYEQYF
once	TRBJ2-3	TRBV21-1	CASSSSTGWADTQYF
.	TRBJ2-3	TRBV5-4	CASSLAGGLTDTQYF
.	TRBJ1-6	TRBV19	CASSIPPKGGNSPLHF
.	TRBJ2-2	TRBV12-5	CASGFSGELFF
.	TRBJ1-1	TRBV2	CASTWGVGRTEAFF
.	TRBJ2-2	TRBV7-9	CASSPGGWELFF
.	TRBJ2-7	TRBV5-6	CASSLPSGGIYEQYF
.	TRBJ1-4	TRBV28	CASRGTGKAGKLFF
.	TRBJ1-6	TRBV30	CAWQAGNSPLHF
.	TRBJ2-7	TRBV2	CASSLGGYEQYF
.	TRBJ1-2	TRBV5-1	CASSFTDPDYGYTF
.	TRBJ2-3	TRBV18	CASSSLDTQYF
.	TRBJ1-2	TRBV11-2	CASSLLGQNYGYTF
.	TRBJ2-5	TRBV3-1/TRBV3-2	CASSQVRGGQETQYF
few	TRBJ1-1	TRBV11-3	CASSLVAGGAFF
.	TRBJ2-3	TRBV11-2	CASSLEADRGSDTQYF
.	TRBJ2-2	TRBV5-1	CASSLGHTNTGELFF
.	TRBJ2-7	TRBV7-3	CASSLHPASGAYEQYF
once	TRBJ1-1	TRBV6-5	CASISRDSEAFF
.	TRBJ2-1	TRBV7-2	CASSLGGSHNEQFF
.	TRBJ2-1	TRBV5-6	CASSTLGGITYNEQFF
.	TRBJ2-7	TRBV6-1	CASSDSFTYEQYF
.	TRBJ2-3	TRBV7-9	CASSPRLAGAGRTDTQYF
.	TRBJ1-2	TRBV12-3/TRBV12-4	CASSSVTNYGYTF
.	TRBJ1-2	TRBV9	CASSSPTPGYTF